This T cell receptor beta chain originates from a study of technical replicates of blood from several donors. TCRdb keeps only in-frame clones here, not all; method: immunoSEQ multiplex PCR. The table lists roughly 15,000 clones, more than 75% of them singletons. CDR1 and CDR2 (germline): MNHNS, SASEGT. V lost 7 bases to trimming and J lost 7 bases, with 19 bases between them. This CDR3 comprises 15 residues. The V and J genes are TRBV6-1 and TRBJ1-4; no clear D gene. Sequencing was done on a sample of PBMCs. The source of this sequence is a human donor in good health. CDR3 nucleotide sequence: TGTGCCAGCACCCGAAACGGGGTAGACGGTGAAAAACTGTTTTTT. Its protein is CASTRNGVDGEKLFF.